This TCR beta chain was sequenced in a study of cytomegalovirus exposure and HLA in healthy donors. Study conclusions and caveats: Listed as cytomegalovirus-associated were 150 to 200 TCR beta chains. A prior analysis recorded that most TCR beta V segments were productive about 87% or about 30% of the time. Analysis performed later found roughly 18,000 TCR beta sequences associated with HLA alleles at 0.05 false discovery rate.

PCR used 60 Vbeta primers and 13 Jbeta primers. Clones were sequenced by immunoSEQ multiplex PCR, and TCRdb holds only the in-frame ones, with some missing. Among 300,000 or so clones listed, roughly four fifths were seen once. CDR3 length equals 15 residues. As regards this clone: As yet, its antigen is unknown.

At collection, donors were nominally healthy, but unrecorded immune exposures were probable. This receptor was taken from a woman aged 40 to 50 in good health and CMV-seropositive. The chain combines TRBV21-1 with TRBJ2-1; the listed D gene, TRBD2, was not tested against the DNA. TRBV21-1 is termed a pseudogene. Input material: PBMCs. The CDR3 loop is CANAPRREGLNEQFF. Written as DNA, the CDR3 is TGTGCCAACGCCCCCAGGCGGGAGGGTCTCAATGAGCAGTTCTTC.